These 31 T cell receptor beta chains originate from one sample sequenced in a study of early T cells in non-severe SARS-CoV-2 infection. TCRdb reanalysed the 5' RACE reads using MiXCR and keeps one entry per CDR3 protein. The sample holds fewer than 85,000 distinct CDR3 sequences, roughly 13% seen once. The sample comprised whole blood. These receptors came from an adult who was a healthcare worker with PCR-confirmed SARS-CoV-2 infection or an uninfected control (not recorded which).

The CDR3 loop reads CAWSIGQGRNTEAFF. CDR3 DNA: TGTGCCTGGAGCATCGGGCAGGGACGGAACACTGAAGCTTTCTTT. This sequence joins TRBV30 and TRBJ1-1, with D maybe TRBD1 (5 bases). Germline lookup yields CDR1 GTSNPN and CDR2 SVGIG (reference sequence). Trimming cost V 3 bases and J 1 base, with 15 bases left between them. The CDR3 length is 15 residues.

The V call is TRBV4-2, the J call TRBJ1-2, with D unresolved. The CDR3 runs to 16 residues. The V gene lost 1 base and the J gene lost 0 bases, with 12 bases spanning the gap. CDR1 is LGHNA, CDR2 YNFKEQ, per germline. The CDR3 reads CASSQVTSVTNYGYTF. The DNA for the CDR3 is TGTGCCAGCAGCCAAGTCACGTCAGTTACTAACTATGGCTACACCTTC.

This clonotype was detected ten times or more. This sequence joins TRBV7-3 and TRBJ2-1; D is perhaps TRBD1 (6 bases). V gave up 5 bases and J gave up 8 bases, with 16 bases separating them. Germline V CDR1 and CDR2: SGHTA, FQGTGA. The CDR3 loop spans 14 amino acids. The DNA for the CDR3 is TGTGCCAGCAGCGCCGACAACAGGGACCATGAGCAGTTCTTC. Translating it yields CASSADNRDHEQFF.

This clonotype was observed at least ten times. The CDR3 nucleotides read TGTGCCAGCTCACCGGCAGGGGGCTACGAGCAGTACTTC. It encodes CASSPAGGYEQYF. This chain connects TRBV18 to TRBJ2-7; 7 bases are shared with TRBD1. This CDR3 has 13 amino acids. J lost 3 bases, V lost 3 bases, and 2 bases had no gene match. Germline V gene sequence: CDR1 KGHSH, CDR2 LQKENI.

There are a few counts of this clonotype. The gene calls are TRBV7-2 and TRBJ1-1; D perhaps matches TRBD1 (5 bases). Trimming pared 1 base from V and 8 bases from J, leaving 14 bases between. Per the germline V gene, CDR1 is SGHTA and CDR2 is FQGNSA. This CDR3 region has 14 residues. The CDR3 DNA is TGTGCCAGCAGCTTAGAGGCCTGGCGGGGCGAAGCTTTCTTT. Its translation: CASSLEAWRGEAFF.

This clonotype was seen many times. CDR3 loop: CASSPRQSMNTEAFF. The DNA of the CDR3 is TGTGCCAGCTCACCGCGACAGTCCATGAACACTGAAGCTTTCTTT. The V and J genes are TRBV18 and TRBJ1-1; a possible D gene is TRBD1 (5 bases). CDR1 is KGHSH, CDR2 LQKENI, per germline. There are 15 residues in the CDR3. V lost 3 bases to trimming and J lost 0 bases, with 11 bases between them.

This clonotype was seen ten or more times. CDR3 DNA: TGCGCCAGCAGTGAAGTCCCCTGGGCTGAAGCTTTCTTT. Translation: CASSEVPWAEAFF. The chain carries TRBV10-1 and TRBJ1-1; D uncertain. Germline assignment: CDR1 WNHNN and CDR2 SYGVQD (reference sequence). The ends were cut back, 3 bases at V and 6 bases at J, with 11 bases in the middle. CDR3 size: 13 residues.

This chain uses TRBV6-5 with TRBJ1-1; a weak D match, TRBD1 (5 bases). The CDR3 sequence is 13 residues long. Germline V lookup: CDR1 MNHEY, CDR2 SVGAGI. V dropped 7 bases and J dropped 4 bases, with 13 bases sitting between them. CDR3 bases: TGTGCCAGCACTAAGGGGCTGGGCACTGAAGCTTTCTTT. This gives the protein CASTKGLGTEAFF.

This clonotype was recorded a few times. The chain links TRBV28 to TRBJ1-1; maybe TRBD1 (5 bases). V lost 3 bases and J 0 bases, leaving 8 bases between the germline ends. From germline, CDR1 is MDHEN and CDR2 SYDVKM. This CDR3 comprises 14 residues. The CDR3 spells CASSFGALNTEAFF. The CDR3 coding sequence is TGTGCCAGCAGTTTCGGGGCTTTGAACACTGAAGCTTTCTTT.

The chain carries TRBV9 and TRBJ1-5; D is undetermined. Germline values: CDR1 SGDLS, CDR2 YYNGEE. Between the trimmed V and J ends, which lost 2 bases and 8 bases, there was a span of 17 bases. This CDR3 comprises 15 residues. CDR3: CASSVSPAPGEPQHF. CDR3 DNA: TGTGCCAGCAGCGTGAGCCCAGCCCCCGGGGAGCCCCAGCATTTT.

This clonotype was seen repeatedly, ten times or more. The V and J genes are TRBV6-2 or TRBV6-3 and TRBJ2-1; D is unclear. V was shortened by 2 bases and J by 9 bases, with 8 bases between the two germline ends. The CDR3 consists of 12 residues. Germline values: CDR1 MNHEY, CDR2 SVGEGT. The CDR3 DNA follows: TGTGCCAGCAGTTACATTCGCGGTGAGCAGTTCTTC. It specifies CASSYIRGEQFF.

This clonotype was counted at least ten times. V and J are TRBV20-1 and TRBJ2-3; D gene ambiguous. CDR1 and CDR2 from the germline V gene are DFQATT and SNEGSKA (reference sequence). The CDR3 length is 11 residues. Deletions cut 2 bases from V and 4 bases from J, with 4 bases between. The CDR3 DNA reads TGCAGTGCTAGATATCCAGATACGCAGTATTTT. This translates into CSARYPDTQYF.

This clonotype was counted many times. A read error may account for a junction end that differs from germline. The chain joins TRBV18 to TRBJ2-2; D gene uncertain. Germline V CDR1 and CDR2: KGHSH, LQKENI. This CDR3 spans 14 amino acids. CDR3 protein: CASSPAVSTRELFF. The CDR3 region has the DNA TGTGCCAGCTCACCTGCCGTGAGCACCAGGGAGCTGTTTTTT.

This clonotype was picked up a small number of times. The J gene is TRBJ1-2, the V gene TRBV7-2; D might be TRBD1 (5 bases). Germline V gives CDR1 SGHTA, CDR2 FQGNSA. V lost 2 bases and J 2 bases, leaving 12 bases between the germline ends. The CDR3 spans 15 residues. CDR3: CASSLLFGGNYGYTF. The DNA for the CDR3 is TGTGCCAGCAGCTTATTGTTTGGGGGGAACTATGGCTACACCTTC.

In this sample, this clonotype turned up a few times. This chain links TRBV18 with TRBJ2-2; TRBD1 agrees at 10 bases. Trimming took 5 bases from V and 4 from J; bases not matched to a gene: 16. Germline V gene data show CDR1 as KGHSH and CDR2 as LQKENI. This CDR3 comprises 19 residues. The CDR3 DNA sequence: TGTGCCAGCTCATCCGGGACAGGGGCCCAAATTTTACTCACCGGGGAGCTGTTTTTT. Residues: CASSSGTGAQILLTGELFF.

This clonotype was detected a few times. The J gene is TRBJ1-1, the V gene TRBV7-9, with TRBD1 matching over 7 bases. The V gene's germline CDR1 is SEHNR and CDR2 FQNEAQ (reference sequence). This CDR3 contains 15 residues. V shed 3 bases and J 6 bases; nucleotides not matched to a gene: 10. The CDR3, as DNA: TGTGCCAGCAGCTTCGGTGACAGGGCCCTCGCTGAAGCTTTCTTT. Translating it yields CASSFGDRALAEAFF. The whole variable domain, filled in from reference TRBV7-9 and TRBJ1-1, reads DTGVSQNPRHKITKRGQNVTFRCDPISEHNRLYWYRQTLGQGPEFLTYFQNEAQLEKSRLLSDRFSAERPKGSFSTLEIQRTEQGDSAMYLCASSFGDRALAEAFFGQGTRLTVV.

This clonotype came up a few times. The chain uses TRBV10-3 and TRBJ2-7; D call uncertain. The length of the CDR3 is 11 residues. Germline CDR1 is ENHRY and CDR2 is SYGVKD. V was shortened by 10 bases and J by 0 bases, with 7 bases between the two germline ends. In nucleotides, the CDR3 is TGTGCCACCTCGGACTCCTACGAGCAGTACTTC. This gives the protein CATSDSYEQYF.

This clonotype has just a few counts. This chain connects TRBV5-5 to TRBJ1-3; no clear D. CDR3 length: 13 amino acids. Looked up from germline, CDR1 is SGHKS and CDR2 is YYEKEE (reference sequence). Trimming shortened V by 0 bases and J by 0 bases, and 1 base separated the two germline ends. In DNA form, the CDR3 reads TGTGCCAGCAGCTTGGCCTCTGGAAACACCATATATTTT. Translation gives CASSLASGNTIYF. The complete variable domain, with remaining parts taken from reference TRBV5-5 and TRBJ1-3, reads DAGVTQSPTHLIKTRGQQVTLRCSPISGHKSVSWYQQVLGQGPQFIFQYYEKEERGRGNFPDRFSARQFPNYSSELNVNALLLGDSALYLCASSLASGNTIYFGEGSWLTVV.

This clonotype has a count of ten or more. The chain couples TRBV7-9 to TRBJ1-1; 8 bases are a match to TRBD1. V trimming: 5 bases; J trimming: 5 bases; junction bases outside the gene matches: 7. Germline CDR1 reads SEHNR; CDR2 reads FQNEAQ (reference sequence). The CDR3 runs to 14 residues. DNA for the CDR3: TGTGCCAGCAGCCCCGGACAGGGCGGGACTGAAGCTTTCTTT. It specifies CASSPGQGGTEAFF.

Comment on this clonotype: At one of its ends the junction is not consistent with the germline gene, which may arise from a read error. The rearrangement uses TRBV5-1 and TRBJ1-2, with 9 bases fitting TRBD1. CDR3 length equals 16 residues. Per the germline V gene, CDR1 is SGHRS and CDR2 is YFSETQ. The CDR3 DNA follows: TGCGCCAGCAGGTTGGACAGGGGTGAAAAAAACTATGGCTACACCTTC. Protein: CASRLDRGEKNYGYTF. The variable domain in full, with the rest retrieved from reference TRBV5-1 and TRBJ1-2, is KAGVTQTPRYLIKTRGQQVTLSCSPISGHRSVSWYQQTPGQGLQFLFEYFSETQRNKGNFPGRFSGRQFSNSRSEMNVSTLELGDSALYLCASRLDRGEKNYGYTFGSGTRLTVV.

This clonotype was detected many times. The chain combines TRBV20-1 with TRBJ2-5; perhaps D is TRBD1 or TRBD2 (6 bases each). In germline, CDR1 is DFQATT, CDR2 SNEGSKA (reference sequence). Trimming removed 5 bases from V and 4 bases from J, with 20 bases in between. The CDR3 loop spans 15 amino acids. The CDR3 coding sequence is TGCAGTGCTGACCCGGGGGCCCTTGGGAGAGAGACCCAGTACTTC. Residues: CSADPGALGRETQYF.

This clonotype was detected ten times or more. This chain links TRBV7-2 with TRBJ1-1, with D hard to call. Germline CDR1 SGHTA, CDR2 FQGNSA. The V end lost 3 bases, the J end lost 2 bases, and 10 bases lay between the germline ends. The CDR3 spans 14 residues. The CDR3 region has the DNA TGTGCCAGCAGCTTGAAAAGCGTAAACACTGAAGCTTTCTTT. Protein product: CASSLKSVNTEAFF. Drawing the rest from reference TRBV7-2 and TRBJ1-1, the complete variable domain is GAGVSQSPSNKVTEKGKDVELRCDPISGHTALYWYRQSLGQGLEFLIYFQGNSAPDKSGLPSDRFSAERTGGSVSTLTIQRTQQEDSAVYLCASSLKSVNTEAFFGQGTRLTVV.

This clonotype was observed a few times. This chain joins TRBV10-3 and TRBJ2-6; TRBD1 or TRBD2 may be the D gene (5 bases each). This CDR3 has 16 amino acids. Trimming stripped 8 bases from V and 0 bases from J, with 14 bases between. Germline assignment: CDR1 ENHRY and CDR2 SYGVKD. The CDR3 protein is CAISRDGPSGANVLTF. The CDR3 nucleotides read TGTGCCATCTCCCGGGACGGACCCTCTGGGGCCAACGTCCTGACTTTC.

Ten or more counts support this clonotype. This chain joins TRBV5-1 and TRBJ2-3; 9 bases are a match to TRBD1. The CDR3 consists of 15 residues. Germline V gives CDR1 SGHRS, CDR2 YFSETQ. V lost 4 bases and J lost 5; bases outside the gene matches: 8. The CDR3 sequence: CASSETGTGLDTQYF. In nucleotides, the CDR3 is TGCGCCAGCAGCGAAACCGGGACAGGGCTAGATACGCAGTATTTT.

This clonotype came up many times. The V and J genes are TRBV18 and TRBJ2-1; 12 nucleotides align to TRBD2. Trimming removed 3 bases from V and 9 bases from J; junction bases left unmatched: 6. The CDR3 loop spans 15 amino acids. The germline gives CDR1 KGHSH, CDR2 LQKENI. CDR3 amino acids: CASSPTSGGRREQFF. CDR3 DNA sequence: TGTGCCAGCTCACCTACTAGCGGGGGGAGACGTGAGCAGTTCTTC.

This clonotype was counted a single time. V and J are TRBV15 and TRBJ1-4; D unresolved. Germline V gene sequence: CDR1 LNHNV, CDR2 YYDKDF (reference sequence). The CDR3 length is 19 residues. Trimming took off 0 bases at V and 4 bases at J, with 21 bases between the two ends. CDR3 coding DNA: TGTGCCACCAGCAGAGATGAGCGGGTAGAGCAACTCTTTAATGAAAAACTGTTTTTT. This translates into CATSRDERVEQLFNEKLFF.

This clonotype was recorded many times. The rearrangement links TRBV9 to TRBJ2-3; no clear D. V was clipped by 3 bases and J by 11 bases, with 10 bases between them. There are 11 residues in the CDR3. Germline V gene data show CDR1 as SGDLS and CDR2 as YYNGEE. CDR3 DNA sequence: TGTGCCAGCAGCGCCCTGGGCATGCAGTATTTT. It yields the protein CASSALGMQYF.

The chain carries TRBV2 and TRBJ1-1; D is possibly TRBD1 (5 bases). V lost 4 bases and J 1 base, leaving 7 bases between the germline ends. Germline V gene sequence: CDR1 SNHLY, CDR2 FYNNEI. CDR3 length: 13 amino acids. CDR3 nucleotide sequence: TGTGCCAGCAGTGGACAGCAGAACACTGAAGCTTTCTTT. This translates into CASSGQQNTEAFF.

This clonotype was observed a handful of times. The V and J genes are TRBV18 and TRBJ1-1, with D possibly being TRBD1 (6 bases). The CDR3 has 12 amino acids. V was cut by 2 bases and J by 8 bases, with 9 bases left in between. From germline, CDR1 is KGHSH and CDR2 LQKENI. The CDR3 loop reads CASSPSDREAFF. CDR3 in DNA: TGTGCCAGCTCACCATCCGACAGGGAAGCTTTCTTT.

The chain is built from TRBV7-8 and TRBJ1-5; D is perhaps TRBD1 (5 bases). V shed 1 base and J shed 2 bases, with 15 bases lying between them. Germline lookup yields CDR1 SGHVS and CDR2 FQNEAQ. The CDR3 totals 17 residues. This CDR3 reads CASSLVGQYIRNQPQHF. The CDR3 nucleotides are TGTGCCAGCAGCTTAGTGGGGCAGTACATTCGCAATCAGCCCCAGCATTTT. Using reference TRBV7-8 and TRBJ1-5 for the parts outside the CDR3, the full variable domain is GAGVSQSPRYKVAKRGQDVALRCDPISGHVSLFWYQQALGQGPEFLTYFQNEAQLDKSGLPSDRFFAERPEGSVSTLKIQRTQQEDSAVYLCASSLVGQYIRNQPQHFGDGTRLSIL.

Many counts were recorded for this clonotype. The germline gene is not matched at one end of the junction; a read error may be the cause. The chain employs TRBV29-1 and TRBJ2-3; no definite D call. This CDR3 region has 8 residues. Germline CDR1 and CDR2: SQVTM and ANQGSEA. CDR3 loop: CSVEDLNF. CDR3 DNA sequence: TGCAGCGTTGAAGATCTCAATTTT.